This TCR beta chain was sequenced in a study of vaccination effects on CD4 cells after COVID-19. The wider study: Antigen-specific CD4+ T cells were expanded (with viral peptide pools) by the ViraFEST assay ahead of sequencing.

Sequenced by immunoSEQ multiplex PCR; TCRdb stores in-frame clones only, minus some. The table lists approximately 66,000 clones, 65% to 80% of them singletons. With more than 9 days of culture completed, CD4+ T cells were isolated. Subjects were given two BNT162b2 or mRNA-1273 vaccine doses. Cells had half their medium changed to IL-2 medium on days 3 and 7. The CDR3 extends over 16 amino acids. Per germline, CDR1 SNHLY and CDR2 FYNNEI. V was trimmed by 4 bases and J by 3 bases, leaving 16 bases between them. This clone was counted a single time. Its antigen is unknown. This clonotype was obtained from a human donor who received a COVID-19 vaccine. The specimen comprised CD4+ T cells from PBMCs cultured without peptide, sampled after COVID-19 vaccination. The J gene is TRBJ2-1, the V gene TRBV2; D is possibly TRBD2 (5 bases). As DNA, the CDR3 is TGTGCCAGCAGTGCGAGGCGGAGGCCCGACTACAATGAGCAGTTCTTC. This sequence encodes CASSARRRPDYNEQFF. Combining the CDR3 with reference TRBV2 and TRBJ2-1 gives the whole variable domain EPEVTQTPSHQVTQMGQEVILRCVPISNHLYFYWYRQILGQKVEFLVSFYNNEISEKSEIFDDQFSVERPDGSNFTLKIRSTKLEDSAMYFCASSARRRPDYNEQFFGPGTRLTVL.